This TCR beta chain came from a study of OX40 agonist ivuxolimab in advanced cancers. Background on the study: The dose-escalation group included hepatocellular carcinoma, melanoma, renal cell carcinoma and head and neck cancer. Partial responses were observed in three patients, of whom one had hepatocellular carcinoma and two had cutaneous melanoma. Study findings and constraints: Clonal expansion was seen in CD4+ and CD8+ blood T cells by week 6 at 0.1 to 3.0 mg/kg. Relative to CD4+ cells, CD8+ T cells on average had more expanded clones.

This clone was seen only once. Antigen: not known. From germline, CDR1 is MNHNY and CDR2 SVGAGI (reference sequence). There are 11 residues in the CDR3. The V and J ends lost 6 bases and 4 bases respectively, with 7 bases between them. Sequencing was performed with immunoSEQ multiplex PCR; in TCRdb, only in-frame clones are kept and a portion is missing. The sample consists of 80,000 or so clones, about 93% of them appearing once. The V call is TRBV6-6, the J call TRBJ2-7, with D maybe TRBD1 (6 bases). This sample comprised CD4+ or CD8+ T cells sorted from blood, obtained in a trial of the OX40 agonist ivuxolimab. The TCR sequence derives from an adult with an advanced solid tumor such as melanoma, head and neck, liver or kidney cancer. DNA for the CDR3: TGTGCCAGCAGGAGGGGGTACGAGCAGTACTTC. Protein sequence: CASRRGYEQYF.